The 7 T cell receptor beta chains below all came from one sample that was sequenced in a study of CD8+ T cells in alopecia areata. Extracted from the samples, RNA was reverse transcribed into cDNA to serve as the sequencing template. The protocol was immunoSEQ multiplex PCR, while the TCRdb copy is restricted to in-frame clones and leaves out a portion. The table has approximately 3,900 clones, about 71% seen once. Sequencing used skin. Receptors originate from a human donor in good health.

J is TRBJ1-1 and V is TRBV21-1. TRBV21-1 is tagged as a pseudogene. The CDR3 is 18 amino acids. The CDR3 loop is CASSKGGTEKRHDTEAFF. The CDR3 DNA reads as TGTGCCAGCAGCAAAGGAGGGACCGAAAAAAGACATGACACTGAAGCTTTCTTT.

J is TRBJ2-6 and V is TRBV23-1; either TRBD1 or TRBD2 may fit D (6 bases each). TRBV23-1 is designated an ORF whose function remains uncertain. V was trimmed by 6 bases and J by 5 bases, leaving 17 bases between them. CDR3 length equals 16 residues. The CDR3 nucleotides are TGCGCCAGCAGCCAAGATTGGGGGGCACGGGCCAACGTCCTGACTTTC. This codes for CASSQDWGARANVLTF.

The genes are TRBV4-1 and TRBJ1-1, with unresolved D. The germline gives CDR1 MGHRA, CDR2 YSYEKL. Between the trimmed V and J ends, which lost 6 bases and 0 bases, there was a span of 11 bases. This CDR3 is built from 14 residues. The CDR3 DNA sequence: TGCGCCAGCAGGGGATTGCTGCTGAACACTGAAGCTTTCTTT. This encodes CASRGLLLNTEAFF.

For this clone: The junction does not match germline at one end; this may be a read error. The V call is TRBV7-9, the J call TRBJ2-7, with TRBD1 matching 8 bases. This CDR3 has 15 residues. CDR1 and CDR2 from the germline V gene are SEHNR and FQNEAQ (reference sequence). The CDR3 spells CVSSLRDRGSYEQYF. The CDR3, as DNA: TGTGTCAGCAGCTTACGTGACAGGGGCTCCTACGAGCAGTACTTC.

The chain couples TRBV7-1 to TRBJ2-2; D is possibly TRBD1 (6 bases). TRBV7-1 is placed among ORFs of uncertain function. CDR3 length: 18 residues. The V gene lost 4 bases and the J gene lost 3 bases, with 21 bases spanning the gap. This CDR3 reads CASSFPFDTAGDTGELFF. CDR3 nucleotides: TGTGCCAGCAGCTTCCCCTTCGACACGGCAGGGGACACCGGGGAGCTGTTTTTT.

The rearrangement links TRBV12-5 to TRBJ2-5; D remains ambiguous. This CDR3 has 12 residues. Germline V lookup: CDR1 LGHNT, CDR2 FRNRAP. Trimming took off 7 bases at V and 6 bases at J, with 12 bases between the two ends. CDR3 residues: CASALVGKTQYF. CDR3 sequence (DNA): TGTGCTAGTGCGTTGGTAGGGAAGACCCAGTACTTC.

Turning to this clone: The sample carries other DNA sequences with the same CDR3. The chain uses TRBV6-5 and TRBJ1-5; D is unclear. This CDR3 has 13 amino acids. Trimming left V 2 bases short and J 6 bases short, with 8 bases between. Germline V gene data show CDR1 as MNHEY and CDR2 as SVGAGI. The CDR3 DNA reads TGTGCCAGCAGTTACAGGGAGGGTCAGCCCCAGCATTTT. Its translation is CASSYREGQPQHF.